This T cell receptor beta chain comes out of a study of blood T cells in healthy people across ages (dated by TCRdb to the mid-2010s). In the study overall: Template switching captured roughly one uniquely barcoded TCR beta cDNA molecule per two T cells in model experiments. The study measured age-related changes in TCR beta repertoire diversity using deep sequencing normalized with unique cDNA molecular identifiers. To avoid experimental bias, donors of different ages were spread randomly across the sequencing lanes. The donors were divided into four age groups: young (average roughly 15 years), middle-aged (about 41), aged (about 56) and long-lived (nearly 85). Two additional independent replicas of 1 million unique cDNA reads from the same blood draw were analyzed for two donors (one aged 18 to 30 and one aged 80 or older). Overall results and qualifications from the work: There was a strong correlation between observed TCR beta diversity and the percentage of naive T cells measured by flow cytometry. Since profiling was done on bulk unsorted PBMCs, naive and antigen-experienced compartments could not be conclusively compared. Observed TCR beta diversity per million T cells fell roughly linearly with age, and a significant reduction was already apparent by age around 40. Estimates of total diversity from one million sequenced T cells were regarded as lower bounds and underestimates. Compared with the aged group, the long-lived group had more naive CD4+ T cells, fewer expanded clones and increased TCR diversity, suggesting age selection. Donor CMV infection status was unknown, potentially confounding age-related changes in expanded clonotypes.

The library was produced with 5' RACE. TCRdb shows the sequencer as Illumina HiSeq 2500. The second PCR ran for roughly 7 to 11 cycles and used a J-beta primer mix along with a sample-barcoded 5' primer. A template-switch 5' adaptor carrying 12 random nucleotides introduced a unique molecular identifier onto each TCR beta cDNA molecule. Each sample yielded at least 3 million CDR3-containing paired-end reads. First-strand cDNA was synthesized from all RNA with the Mint cDNA synthesis kit, primed by a TRBC-specific oligonucleotide. Following uracil-DNA glycosylase treatment, a first 18-cycle PCR with universal primers M1SS and BC2_uni_R was performed on all cDNA. In the source study's methods: Each sample was normalized by randomly selecting 1 million high-quality reads, each carrying a distinct molecular identifier. Reads sharing molecular identifiers were discarded rather than binned into consensus sequences. MiTCR, with a Q25 quality threshold and the strictest error-elimination algorithm, was used for CDR3 identification, clonotype clustering and error correction. A nonparametric unseen species model with Euler transformation was used to estimate lower-bound total TCR beta diversity. TCRdb reanalyzed the raw reads on its own, using fastp at Q25 for trimming and MiXCR for clone calling, and kept in-frame beta chains. Rows matching on CDR3 protein sequence are summarized as one entry with the most common DNA and genes. The V and J calls shown here were made by TCRdb, not taken from the authors' results. This sample lists 650,000 to 900,000 distinct CDR3 sequences; approximately 59% were detected once. The ten largest clones represent around a quarter of the sample.

Trimmed from V: 4 bases; trimmed from J: 4 bases; junction bases lacking a gene match: 13. There are 16 amino acids in the CDR3, from cysteine to phenylalanine inclusive. Only the CDR3 DNA is retained, 48 bases long and in frame from the first base. The germline V gene supplies CDR1 SQVTM and CDR2 ANQGSEA. Donors were 40 or so systemically healthy Caucasian individuals from Russia aged roughly 6 to 95 years. Approximately 9.3 milliliters of peripheral blood were drawn from each donor into EDTA-treated Vacutainer tubes. Ficoll-Paque density-gradient centrifugation was used to isolate PBMCs, with at least 7 million per sample. Total RNA was extracted from PBMCs with Trizol reagent, with at least 6 micrograms obtained per sample. The percentages of naive CD45RAhigh/CD27high T cells were determined by flow cytometry on a PBMC aliquot from every donor. This clonotype was detected many times. Its target antigen remains unknown. No clone much larger than this one lies a single base away; base qualities are absent.

The chain links TRBV29-1 with TRBJ2-1; 7 nucleotides in the junction match TRBD2. The origin of this receptor is a man younger than 45 in good health. Sample: blood. At the DNA level, the sequence is TGCAGCGTTGCTAAACCGGGAGGCGGGACTTACAATGAGCAGTTCTTC. This encodes CSVAKPGGGTYNEQFF.